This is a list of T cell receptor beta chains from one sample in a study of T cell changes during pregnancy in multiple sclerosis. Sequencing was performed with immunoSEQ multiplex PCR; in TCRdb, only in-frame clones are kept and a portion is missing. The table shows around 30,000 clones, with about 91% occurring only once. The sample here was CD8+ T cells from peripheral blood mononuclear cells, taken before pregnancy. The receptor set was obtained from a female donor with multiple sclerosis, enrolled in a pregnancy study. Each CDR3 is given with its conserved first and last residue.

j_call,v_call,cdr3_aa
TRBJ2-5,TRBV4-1,CASSQGLADQETQYF
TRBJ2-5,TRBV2,CASKLVGDQETQYF
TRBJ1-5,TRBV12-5,CASGPYLWAGNQPQHF
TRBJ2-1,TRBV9,CASSVAQRGVPSYNEQFF
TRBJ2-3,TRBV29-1,CSIGTSGTPDTQYF
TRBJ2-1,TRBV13,CASSSWTSIGEQFF
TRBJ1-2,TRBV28,CASSLRGSGYTF
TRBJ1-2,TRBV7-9,CASSLLEVPDGYTF
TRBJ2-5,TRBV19,CASRLTVEETQYF
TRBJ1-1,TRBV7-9,CASSLEKATGAFF
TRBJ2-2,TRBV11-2,CASSYTRTGELFF
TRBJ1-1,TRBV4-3,CASSQGPGGTEAFF
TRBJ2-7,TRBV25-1,CASSDQLEQYF
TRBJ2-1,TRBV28,CASSLSYSGAYNEQFF
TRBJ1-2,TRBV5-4,CASSFNSNYGYTF
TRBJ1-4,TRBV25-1,CASSDGTGSEKLFF
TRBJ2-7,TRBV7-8,CASSWGLAGASYEQYF
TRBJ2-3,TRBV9,CASSPGDGRDTQYF
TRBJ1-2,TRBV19,CASSGTGIHGYTF
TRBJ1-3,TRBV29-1,CSVDSGTGGSGNTIYF
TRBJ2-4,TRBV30,CAWSLLAGRNIQYF
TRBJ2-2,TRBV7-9,CASSPLFTGELFF
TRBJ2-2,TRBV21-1,CASSPGRTSGRCSGELFF
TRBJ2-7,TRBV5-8,CASSLLGGEQYF
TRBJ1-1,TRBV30,CAWSALERAPGARTEAFF
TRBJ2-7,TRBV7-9,CASSSSEPSSYEQYF
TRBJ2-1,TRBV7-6,CASSFSRLGSEQFF